These 20 T cell receptor beta chains originate from one sample sequenced in a study of blood T cells in healthy people across ages (dated by TCRdb to between 2014 and 2016). The library was produced with 5' RACE. Instrument on record: Illumina HiSeq 2500. The second PCR ran for about 6 to 12 cycles and used a J-beta primer mix along with a sample-barcoded 5' primer. TCRdb's own reprocessing of the public reads used fastp at Q25 and MiXCR and kept productive beta chains. All rows with the same CDR3 protein become a single entry with the most common DNA and genes. The sample table contains around 1,500,000 distinct CDR3 sequences; only one count was recorded for 28% of them. About 8% of the sample belongs to the ten largest clones. Specimen: blood. These receptors all stem from a woman in her thirties in good health.

This clonotype was found many times. The chain couples TRBV29-1 to TRBJ2-7; no definite D call. CDR1 is SQVTM, CDR2 ANQGSEA, per germline. CDR3 length: 11 residues. The V and J ends lost 5 bases and 1 base respectively, with 6 bases between them. Here the CDR3 reads CSVSTSYEQYF. CDR3 nucleotide sequence: TGCAGCGTTTCGACATCCTACGAGCAGTACTTC.

Of note for this clonotype: A much larger clone differs from this one at a single base, so this may be a read error. The chain links TRBV29-1 to TRBJ1-2; 7 positions match TRBD1. Germline V lookup: CDR1 SQVTM, CDR2 ANQGSEA. The CDR3 is 13 amino acids. The CDR3 nucleotides are TGCGGCGTCGGTAGGGGCAGGGGGAATGGCTACACCTTC. The encoded protein is CGVGRGRGNGYTF.

This clonotype showed up just once. V and J are TRBV2 and TRBJ2-4; 7 bases are shared with TRBD1. This CDR3 contains 13 residues. V was pared by 4 bases and J by 15 bases, with 12 bases of the junction left unmatched. From germline, CDR1 is SNHLY and CDR2 FYNNEI. The CDR3 nucleotides read TGTGCCAGCAGTGGGGACAGTGAAGAGGAGCCGTACTTC. It is translated as CASSGDSEEEPYF. The variable domain in full, completed from reference TRBV2 and TRBJ2-4, reads EPEVTQTPSHQVTQMGQEVILRCVPISNHLYFYWYRQILGQKVEFLVSFYNNEISEKSEIFDDQFSVERPDGSNFTLKIRSTKLEDSAMYFCASSGDSEEEPYFGAGTRLSVL.

The chain has TRBV20-1 and TRBJ2-7, with 7 nucleotides matching TRBD2. The CDR3 totals 15 residues. Trimming cost V 0 bases and J 4 bases; bases outside gene matches: 9. Germline V gives CDR1 DFQATT, CDR2 SNEGSKA (reference sequence). CDR3 amino acids: CSAREVGGAQYEQYF. CDR3 bases: TGCAGTGCTAGAGAGGTGGGAGGGGCCCAATACGAGCAGTACTTC.

This chain links TRBV7-2 with TRBJ2-5; unclear D gene. Germline CDR1 is SGHTA and CDR2 is FQGNSA. The CDR3 spans 14 residues. Trimming took 3 bases from V and 11 from J, leaving 19 bases between them. The CDR3 protein is CASSFGWISYEQYF. Written as DNA, the CDR3 is TGTGCCAGCAGCTTCGGATGGATTTCCTATGAGCAGTACTTC.

A word on this clonotype: A much bigger clone sits one base away, suggesting this may be a read error. The CDR3 region has the DNA TGCAGCGTCCTACCGGGACAGGGGAGATACAAGCAGTACTTC. Residues: CSVLPGQGRYKQYF. The chain is built from TRBV29-1 and TRBJ2-4, with 10 bases that match TRBD1. The germline V gene encodes CDR1 SQVTM and CDR2 ANQGSEA. The CDR3 contains 14 residues. The J segment lost 13 bases and the V segment lost 6 bases, leaving 15 bases of the junction unmatched.

A note on this clonotype: A much larger clone differs from this one at a single base, so this may be a read error. CDR3 nucleotides: TGCAGGGCTAGGCCTGGCTATGAGCAGTTCTTC. Its translation is CRARPGYEQFF. The chain couples TRBV20-1 to TRBJ2-1; no reliable D call. This CDR3 has 11 residues. The germline V gene has CDR1 DFQATT and CDR2 SNEGSKA (reference sequence).

This chain joins TRBV5-1 and TRBJ1-4; no clear D. The germline V gene encodes CDR1 SGHRS and CDR2 YFSETQ. Deletions cut 7 bases from V and 4 bases from J, with 17 bases between. The CDR3 extends over 15 amino acids. The CDR3 loop is CASRSNVGVNEKLFF. The DNA of the CDR3 is TGCGCCAGCCGCTCCAATGTTGGGGTTAATGAAAAACTGTTTTTT. Based on the CDR3 plus reference TRBV5-1 and TRBJ1-4, the full variable domain is KAGVTQTPRYLIKTRGQQVTLSCSPISGHRSVSWYQQTPGQGLQFLFEYFSETQRNKGNFPGRFSGRQFSNSRSEMNVSTLELGDSALYLCASRSNVGVNEKLFFGSGTQLSVL.

This clonotype was counted at least ten times. The chain joins TRBV12-3 or TRBV12-4 to TRBJ2-7; D unclear. CDR3 length equals 13 residues. The V end was cut by 5 bases, the J end by 3 bases, with 11 bases between. CDR3 in amino acids: CASSDRNLYEQYF. The CDR3 DNA reads TGTGCCAGCAGTGATCGAAACCTCTACGAGCAGTACTTC.

The gene calls are TRBV5-6 and TRBJ2-1; D is tentatively TRBD1 or TRBD2 (5 bases each). Germline values: CDR1 SGHDT, CDR2 YYEEEE. V lost 4 bases and J 8 bases, leaving 22 bases between the germline ends. This CDR3 contains 16 residues. The CDR3 protein is CASSISPQGEGDEQFF. CDR3 nucleotides: TGTGCCAGCAGCATTTCTCCGCAGGGTGAGGGCGATGAGCAGTTCTTC.

As DNA, the CDR3 is TGTGCCAGCAGCCAAGACGCGCCAGGGGGCTACACCTTC. This codes for CASSQDAPGGYTF. The chain employs TRBV3-1 and TRBJ1-2; D might be TRBD1 (5 bases). CDR1 and CDR2 from the germline V gene are LGHDT and YNNKEL (reference sequence). Between the trimmed V and J ends, which lost 0 bases and 8 bases, there was a span of 10 bases. This CDR3 has 13 amino acids.

The V and J genes are TRBV29-1 and TRBJ2-1, with D possibly matching TRBD2 (6 bases). The V end was cut by 2 bases, the J end by 6 bases, with 14 bases between. From germline, CDR1 is SQVTM and CDR2 ANQGSEA. The CDR3 loop spans 14 amino acids. The CDR3 region has the DNA TGCAGCGTTGAAAGATCCGGCGGGGCCAATGAGCAGTTCTTC. Its protein is CSVERSGGANEQFF.

The J gene is TRBJ1-3, the V gene TRBV11-2; D call uncertain. This CDR3 has 15 amino acids. Germline assignment: CDR1 SGHAT and CDR2 FQNNGV. Between the trimmed V and J ends, which lost 5 bases and 0 bases, there was a span of 11 bases. CDR3 DNA: TGTGCCAGCAGCCCCGTTGCGGTCTCTGGAAACACCATATATTTT. It yields the protein CASSPVAVSGNTIYF.

In this sample, this clonotype turned up a few times. This chain uses TRBV5-1 with TRBJ2-7; 9 positions match TRBD2. The CDR3 length is 15 residues. With V trimmed by 4 bases and J by 6 bases, 11 bases remained unmatched. Germline V gene sequence: CDR1 SGHRS, CDR2 YFSETQ. CDR3 amino acids: CASSKDSGSFGEQYF. The DNA of the CDR3 is TGCGCCAGCAGCAAAGATAGCGGGAGTTTTGGCGAGCAGTACTTC. The full variable domain, completed using reference TRBV5-1 and TRBJ2-7, is KAGVTQTPRYLIKTRGQQVTLSCSPISGHRSVSWYQQTPGQGLQFLFEYFSETQRNKGNFPGRFSGRQFSNSRSEMNVSTLELGDSALYLCASSKDSGSFGEQYFGPGTRLTVT.

This clonotype was found a few times. J is TRBJ2-7 and V is TRBV7-2; 11 nucleotides match TRBD2. Trimming took 5 bases from V and 2 from J; bases not matched to a gene: 11. The germline gives CDR1 SGHTA, CDR2 FQGNSA. The CDR3 totals 17 residues. Here the CDR3 DNA reads TGTGCCAGCAGCCTTGGTTTGGCTAGCGGGAGGCCCTACGAGCAGTACTTC. It yields the protein CASSLGLASGRPYEQYF.

This clonotype was recorded once. The chain recombines TRBV2 with TRBJ2-7; no firm D call. The J call may be faulty, since TRBJ2-5 better matches the DNA end. Germline loops: CDR1 SNHLY, CDR2 FYNNEI. There are 13 residues in the CDR3. CDR3 in DNA: TGTGCCAGCACCGTAATGGTGATGGAGACCCAGTACTTC. This sequence encodes CASTVMVMETQYF.

This sequence joins TRBV7-6 and TRBJ2-5, with 9 bases fitting TRBD2. The V and J ends lost 5 bases and 4 bases, in that order; junction bases with no gene match: 11. This CDR3 is built from 16 residues. In germline, CDR1 is SGHVS, CDR2 FNYEAQ. CDR3 sequence reads: CASSLRLAELAETQYF. The CDR3, as DNA: TGTGCCAGCAGCCTCCGACTAGCGGAGCTGGCAGAGACCCAGTACTTC.

This sequence joins TRBV5-1 and TRBJ1-5; D is possibly TRBD1 (6 bases). Germline CDR1 is SGHRS and CDR2 is YFSETQ. This CDR3 contains 15 residues. The V end was cut by 4 bases, the J end by 9 bases, with 20 bases between. The CDR3 coding sequence is TGCGCCAGCAGCCCAGCAGGGACACGGGAGCGGCCCCAGCATTTT. Protein sequence: CASSPAGTRERPQHF. The full variable domain, its missing parts supplied by reference TRBV5-1 and TRBJ1-5, is KAGVTQTPRYLIKTRGQQVTLSCSPISGHRSVSWYQQTPGQGLQFLFEYFSETQRNKGNFPGRFSGRQFSNSRSEMNVSTLELGDSALYLCASSPAGTRERPQHFGDGTRLSIL.

On this clonotype: A junction end diverges from the germline sequence, so it may reflect a read error. The chain recombines TRBV7-9 with TRBJ1-4, with D perhaps matching TRBD1 (6 bases). Germline CDR1 and CDR2: SEHNR and FQNEAQ (reference sequence). This CDR3 spans 16 amino acids. The CDR3 DNA sequence: TGTACCAGCAGCTGGTTCCGAAGGGGGACTGGTGAAAAACTGTTTTTT. Residues: CTSSWFRRGTGEKLFF.

This clonotype was observed at least ten times. The chain uses TRBV28 and TRBJ2-7, with a tentative D call TRBD1 (6 bases). CDR3 length: 13 residues. CDR1 and CDR2 from the germline V gene are MDHEN and SYDVKM. V gave up 6 bases and J gave up 2 bases, with 11 bases separating them. The DNA for the CDR3 is TGTGCCAGCAGGCGGACAGAGCCCTACGAGCAGTACTTC. Its protein is CASRRTEPYEQYF.